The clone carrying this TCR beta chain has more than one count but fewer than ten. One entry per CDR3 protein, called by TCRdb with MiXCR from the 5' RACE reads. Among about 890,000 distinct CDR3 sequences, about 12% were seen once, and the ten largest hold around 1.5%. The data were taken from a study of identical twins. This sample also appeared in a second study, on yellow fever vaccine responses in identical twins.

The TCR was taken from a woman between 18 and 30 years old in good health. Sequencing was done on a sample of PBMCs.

This chain's CDR3 is CASREGWREQGYEQYF. The DNA for the CDR3 is TGCGCCAGCCGCGAGGGATGGCGGGAGCAAGGCTACGAGCAGTACTTC. The V call is TRBV4-1, the J call TRBJ2-7, with 7 bases aligning to TRBD2. This CDR3 is 16 amino acids long. Per the germline V gene, CDR1 is MGHRA and CDR2 is YSYEKL. V shed 8 bases, J shed 3 bases, and the junction held 16 bases outside the gene matches.